This is a list of T cell receptor beta chains from one sample in a study of T-cell reconstitution after alpha-beta-depleted transplantation in children. TCRdb re-analysed the PCR reads in MiXCR, keeping a single row per CDR3 protein. The sample lists more than 120,000 distinct CDR3 sequences, about 8.8% occurring once. This specimen was PBMCs, mostly from graft donor cells, taken 180 days after TCRalphabeta/CD19-depleted stem cell transplant. The receptors stem from a female patient aged 2-9 years who had a stem cell transplant for congenital amegakaryocytic thrombocytopenia, so the T cells may come from the graft donor. CDR3s include the opening cysteine and the closing phenylalanine or tryptophan.

V: TRBV5-1
CDR3: CASSLEGTGMETQYF

V: TRBV18
CDR3: CASSPYLPPNSPLHF

V: TRBV28
CDR3: CASSSPLSSSGNTIYF

V: TRBV4-2
CDR3: CASSPSGGRDGELFF

V: TRBV20-1
CDR3: CSARWQGASTGELFF

V: TRBV7-3
CDR3: CASSLKLAGGQTGEQFF

V: TRBV9
CDR3: CASSVQGVGSPLHF

V: TRBV20-1
CDR3: CSARDPVGGSTDTQYF

V: TRBV11-1
CDR3: CASSLRHHNEQFF

V: TRBV11-1
CDR3: CASSSMLRGIAGTDTQYF

V: TRBV28
CDR3: CASSGRRGDTQYF

V: TRBV20-1
CDR3: CSATHPSGNTIYF

V: TRBV5-6
CDR3: CASSFPRNTGELFF

V: TRBV7-2
CDR3: CASSLDQGLGVTLHF

V: TRBV4-1
CDR3: CASSYIPGLNQETQYF

V: TRBV11-2
CDR3: CASSLLGQDSYEQYF

V: TRBV28
CDR3: CASSLRVRRYEQYF

V: TRBV12-3/TRBV12-4
CDR3: CASTSGGGSNQPQHF

V: TRBV7-6
CDR3: CASSWEAGGAENEQFF

V: TRBV20-1
CDR3: CSARNQVNTEAFF

V: TRBV20-1
CDR3: CSAVPGGGTDTQYF

V: TRBV7-9
CDR3: CASSLGPPDSYGYTF

V: TRBV5-1
CDR3: CASSSTGQAYGYTF

V: TRBV20-1
CDR3: CSARELAGVETQYF

V: TRBV18
CDR3: CASSPQGAGTEAFF

V: TRBV11-2
CDR3: CASRNLQVEAFF

V: TRBV28
CDR3: CASSPPTVSSGNTIYF

V: TRBV5-8
CDR3: CASSRTGVRTQYF

V: TRBV20-1
CDR3: CSARAGGTDTQYF

V: TRBV10-3
CDR3: CAIRQGANTGELFF

V: TRBV20-1
CDR3: CSAGREGRHEQYF

V: TRBV12-3/TRBV12-4
CDR3: CASSNMWGEQFF

V: TRBV2
CDR3: CASSERQGANQPQHF

V: TRBV5-1
CDR3: CASSFGTTLYEQYF

V: TRBV28
CDR3: CASRRGQPSYNEQFF

V: TRBV6-1
CDR3: CASGAGGEVKNIQYF

V: TRBV5-4
CDR3: CASSLERQGRGNEQFF

V: TRBV5-6
CDR3: CASSLYGVNQPQHF

V: TRBV7-6
CDR3: CASSFGRGGRDIQYF

V: TRBV5-1
CDR3: CASSIGTLDTEAFF